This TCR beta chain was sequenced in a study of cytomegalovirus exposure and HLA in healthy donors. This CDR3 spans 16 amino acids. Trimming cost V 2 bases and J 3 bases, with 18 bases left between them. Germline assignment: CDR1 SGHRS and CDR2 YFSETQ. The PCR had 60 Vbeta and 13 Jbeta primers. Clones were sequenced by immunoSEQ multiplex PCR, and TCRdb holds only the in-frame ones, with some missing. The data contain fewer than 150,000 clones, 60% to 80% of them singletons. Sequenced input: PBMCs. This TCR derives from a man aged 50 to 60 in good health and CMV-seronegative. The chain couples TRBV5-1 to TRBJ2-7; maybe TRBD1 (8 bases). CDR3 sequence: CASSFSGAGGVYEQYF. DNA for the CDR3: TGCGCCAGCAGCTTCAGCGGGGCAGGGGGCGTCTACGAGCAGTACTTC.